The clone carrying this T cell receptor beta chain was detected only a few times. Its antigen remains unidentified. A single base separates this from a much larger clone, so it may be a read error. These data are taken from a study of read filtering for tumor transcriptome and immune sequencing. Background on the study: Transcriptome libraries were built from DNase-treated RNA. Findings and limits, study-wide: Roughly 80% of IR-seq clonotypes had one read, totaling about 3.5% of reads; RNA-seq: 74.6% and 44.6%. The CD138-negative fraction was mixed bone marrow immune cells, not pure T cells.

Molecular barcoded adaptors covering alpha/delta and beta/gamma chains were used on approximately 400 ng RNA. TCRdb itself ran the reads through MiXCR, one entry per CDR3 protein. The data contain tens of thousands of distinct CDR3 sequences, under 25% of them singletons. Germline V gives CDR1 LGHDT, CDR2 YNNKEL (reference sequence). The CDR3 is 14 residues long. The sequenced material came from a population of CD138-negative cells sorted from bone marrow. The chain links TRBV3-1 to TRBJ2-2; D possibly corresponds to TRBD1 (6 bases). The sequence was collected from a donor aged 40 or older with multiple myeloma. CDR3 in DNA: TGTGCCTGCAGCCAGGGGACGAACACCGGGGAGCTGTTTTTT. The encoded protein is CACSQGTNTGELFF.